The 17 T cell receptor beta chains given below trace back to one sample, sequenced in a study of shared clonotypes between healthy human individuals. Clones were sequenced by immunoSEQ multiplex PCR, and TCRdb holds only the in-frame ones, with some missing. The repertoire holds about 490,000 clones, with around 79% as singletons. Sequenced input: PBMCs. The receptors were gathered from a woman aged 40 to 49 in good health. Some clones in this sample may be carry-over from other donors' samples.

The chain has TRBV19 and TRBJ1-1; D is undetermined. The CDR3 is 15 amino acids. The ends were cut back, 5 bases at V and 0 bases at J, with 13 bases in the middle. Germline CDR1 reads LNHDA; CDR2 reads SQIVND (reference sequence). CDR3 in DNA: TGTGCCAGTAGTTTGTCGGGAAGCATGAACACTGAAGCTTTCTTT. Translated: CASSLSGSMNTEAFF.

CDR3 coding DNA: TGTGCCAGCACCGTTGACACTGCCGCCCCCTACGAGCAGTACTTC. Its protein product is CASTVDTAAPYEQYF. The V gene is TRBV6-1, the J gene TRBJ2-7; the D is unclear. The germline gives CDR1 MNHNS, CDR2 SASEGT. The CDR3 length is 15 residues. Trimming removed 7 bases from V and 2 bases from J, with 18 bases in between.

The CDR3 reads CSVLSLAGELFF. The CDR3 DNA follows: TGCAGCGTCCTTAGTTTGGCCGGGGAGCTGTTTTTT. This chain joins TRBV29-1 and TRBJ2-2, with D hard to call. The CDR3 runs 12 residues. Germline CDR1 reads SQVTM; CDR2 reads ANQGSEA. Deletions cut 6 bases from V and 6 bases from J, with 11 bases between.

This rearrangement joins TRBV28 to TRBJ2-5; D assignment may be TRBD1 or TRBD2 (5 bases each). The DNA end is more similar to TRBJ2-7, so the J call may be wrong. CDR3 size: 16 residues. CDR1 is MDHEN, CDR2 SYDVKM, per germline. The CDR3 DNA reads TGTGCCAGCAGTTCCAGCCACCCTGGGGACGACTACGAGCAGTACTTC. Protein product: CASSSSHPGDDYEQYF.

V and J are TRBV19 and TRBJ1-2; D gene uncertain. Germline CDR1 is LNHDA and CDR2 is SQIVND (reference sequence). The CDR3 totals 13 residues. V gave up 6 bases and J gave up 4 bases, with 12 bases separating them. The CDR3 spells CASRAGPGYGYTF. The DNA of the CDR3 is TGTGCCAGTAGGGCCGGGCCGGGCTATGGCTACACCTTC.

The CDR3 spells CASSQAGYNEQFF. The CDR3 DNA follows: TGTGCCAGTTCTCAGGCGGGGTACAATGAGCAGTTCTTC. The chain employs TRBV19 and TRBJ2-1, with D possibly being TRBD2 (6 bases). Germline loops: CDR1 LNHDA, CDR2 SQIVND (reference sequence). V was shortened by 8 bases and J by 4 bases, with 12 bases between the two germline ends. The CDR3 totals 13 residues.

The chain uses TRBV4-1 and TRBJ2-5, with D possibly TRBD2 on 5 matching bases. The ends were cut back, 2 bases at V and 4 bases at J, with 14 bases in the middle. Germline CDR1 is MGHRA and CDR2 is YSYEKL. CDR3 size: 15 residues. CDR3 sequence: CASSQSPPSLETQYF. CDR3 bases: TGCGCCAGCAGCCAATCCCCTCCTAGCTTAGAGACCCAGTACTTC.

Turning to this clone: A read error may be the cause here, since a much bigger clone is one base away. The rearrangement joins TRBV30 to TRBJ2-3, with D perhaps matching TRBD1 or TRBD2 (5 bases each). Per germline, CDR1 GTSNPN and CDR2 SVGIG (reference sequence). This CDR3 is built from 14 residues. In nucleotides, the CDR3 is TGTGCCTGGAGCGAATCTAGCCGCACAGGTACGCAGTATTTT. Its translation: CAWSESSRTGTQYF.

This clone was seen only a few times. An end of the junction does not agree with germline; a read error may underlie this. This specimen includes other DNA sequences encoding the same CDR3. The V and J genes are TRBV30 and TRBJ1-4; no reliable D call. Germline values: CDR1 GTSNPN, CDR2 SVGIG (reference sequence). CDR3 length: 13 amino acids. Here the CDR3 reads CAWSVNSNEKLFF. In DNA, the CDR3 is TGCGCCTGGAGTGTAAACAGCAACGAAAAACTGTTTTTC.

The rearrangement uses TRBV6-4 and TRBJ2-1, with 10 positions matching TRBD1. J was trimmed by 7 bases and V by 0 bases; bases with no gene match: 6. There are 16 residues in the CDR3. Germline V gives CDR1 MRHNA, CDR2 SNTAGT. For the CDR3, the DNA is TGTGCCAGCAGTGACTCAAGGACAGGGGGTGAGAATGAGCAGTTCTTC. Protein product: CASSDSRTGGENEQFF.

The chain links TRBV19 to TRBJ2-7, with TRBD2 identical over 7 bases. The V gene end was trimmed by 4 bases and the J gene end by 1 base; junction bases not matched to a gene: 4. Germline-derived CDR1 and CDR2 are LNHDA and SQIVND (reference sequence). The CDR3 extends over 14 amino acids. CDR3 amino acids: CASSTAGLSYEQYF. CDR3 bases: TGTGCCAGTAGTACAGCGGGACTATCCTACGAGCAGTACTTC.

As DNA, the CDR3 is TGTGCCAGCACTACCCTGGACAGGGTTCGAAGCTATGGCTACACCTTC. It translates to CASTTLDRVRSYGYTF. The chain recombines TRBV28 with TRBJ1-2, with 8 bases lining up with TRBD1. The V and J ends lost 7 bases and 4 bases, in that order; junction bases with no gene match: 14. This CDR3 comprises 16 residues. Germline V gene data show CDR1 as MDHEN and CDR2 as SYDVKM.

The genes are TRBV28 and TRBJ2-7, with 7 bases aligning to TRBD1. V was pared by 6 bases and J by 3 bases, with 8 bases of the junction left unmatched. Germline CDR1 is MDHEN and CDR2 is SYDVKM. CDR3 size: 14 residues. Written as DNA, the CDR3 is TGTGCCAGCAGCCAGAGACAGGGTTTCTACGAGCAGTACTTC. Its protein is CASSQRQGFYEQYF.

The rearrangement links TRBV5-6 to TRBJ1-1; TRBD1 aligns across 8 bases. This CDR3 region has 15 residues. V trimming: 3 bases; J trimming: 1 base; junction bases outside the gene matches: 5. Germline V gives CDR1 SGHDT, CDR2 YYEEEE. The CDR3 here is CASSYRQGWNTEAFF. In DNA form, the CDR3 reads TGTGCCAGCAGCTACCGACAGGGGTGGAACACTGAAGCTTTCTTT. Looking up the rest from reference TRBV5-6 and TRBJ1-1 gives the full variable domain: DAGVTQSPTHLIKTRGQQVTLRCSPKSGHDTVSWYQQALGQGPQFIFQYYEEEERQRGNFPDRFSGHQFPNYSSELNVNALLLGDSALYLCASSYRQGWNTEAFFGQGTRLTVV.

This clone was counted only a few times. The V gene is TRBV9, the J gene TRBJ2-1, with 10 bases identical to TRBD2. The junction had 2 bases not matched to a gene; V was cut back by 0 bases and J by 2 bases. Germline assignment: CDR1 SGDLS and CDR2 YYNGEE. The CDR3 extends over 16 amino acids. The CDR3 protein is CASSVELAGPYNEQFF. The CDR3 DNA reads TGTGCCAGCAGCGTAGAACTAGCGGGGCCCTACAATGAGCAGTTCTTC.

This clone was counted a few times. The CDR3 DNA reads as TGTGCCACCAGCAAGTTGACAGGGGTACTGGAGACCCAGTACTTC. Its translation is CATSKLTGVLETQYF. The chain employs TRBV15 and TRBJ2-5, with 8 bases identical to TRBD1. This CDR3 contains 15 residues. Germline CDR1 LNHNV, CDR2 YYDKDF (reference sequence). V was pared by 4 bases and J by 5 bases, with 9 bases of the junction left unmatched.

This chain links TRBV18 with TRBJ1-1; D is unresolved. Between the trimmed V and J ends, which lost 2 bases and 1 base, there was a span of 8 bases. CDR1 and CDR2 (germline): KGHSH, LQKENI. The CDR3 totals 14 residues. The CDR3 DNA reads TGTGCCAGCTCACCAGGGAGCGGGAACACTGAAGCTTTCTTT. Protein: CASSPGSGNTEAFF.